This T cell receptor (beta chain) comes out of a study of identical twins. Germline V lookup: CDR1 SQVTM, CDR2 ANQGSEA. The CDR3 has 14 residues. Trimming shortened V by 7 bases and J by 2 bases, and 17 bases separated the two germline ends. TCRdb passed the 5' RACE reads through MiXCR, listing each CDR3 protein once. This sample has 200,000 to 300,000 distinct CDR3 sequences, with approximately 7% found just once. This clonotype was counted ten times or more. These data were also filed under a second study, of yellow fever vaccine responses in identical twins.

The sequencing sample was made of memory (CD45RO+) T cells sorted from blood. The origin of this receptor is a woman aged 18-35 years in good health. The chain is built from TRBV29-1 and TRBJ1-1; a possible D gene is TRBD1 (5 bases). The CDR3 spells CSALQLGANTEAFF. In DNA, the CDR3 is TGCAGCGCCCTTCAGTTAGGGGCTAACACTGAAGCTTTCTTT.